Following are 10 T cell receptor beta chains from one sample sequenced in a study of radiotherapy plus CTLA-4 blockade in lung cancer. The assay was immunoSEQ multiplex PCR, and TCRdb's table has in-frame clones only and misses some. Here the sample spans under 50,000 clones, 75% to 85% being singletons. Specimen: peripheral blood, collected from a patient treated with radiotherapy plus ipilimumab. The source is a human donor with non-small cell lung cancer that progressed on radiotherapy plus ipilimumab.

This clone appeared a single time. The J gene is TRBJ1-2, the V gene TRBV5-1; no clear D. Deletions cut 4 bases from V and 3 bases from J, with 13 bases between. CDR1 SGHRS and CDR2 YFSETQ come from the germline V gene. The CDR3 is made up of 14 amino acids. The CDR3 sequence: CASSKLEGDYGYTF. The DNA for the CDR3 is TGCGCCAGCAGCAAGTTAGAAGGAGACTATGGCTACACCTTC.

The V and J genes are TRBV11-2 and TRBJ1-1; the match to TRBD1 covers 8 bases. This CDR3 contains 16 residues. Germline V lookup: CDR1 SGHAT, CDR2 FQNNGV. V was clipped by 2 bases and J by 0 bases; unmatched bases: 5. The CDR3 sequence: CASSLSTGGMNTEAFF. CDR3 sequence (DNA): TGTGCCAGCAGCTTATCCACAGGGGGGATGAACACTGAAGCTTTCTTT.

This clone was counted only a few times. The V call is TRBV5-6, the J call TRBJ1-2; the D is unclear. Trimming removed 4 bases from V and 2 bases from J, with 12 bases in between. The CDR3 is made up of 14 amino acids. Germline V gene lookup returns CDR1 SGHDT and CDR2 YYEEEE. The CDR3 DNA follows: TGTGCCAGCAGCGTTTTAGCTCGGAACTATGGCTACACCTTC. Translation gives CASSVLARNYGYTF.

This chain links TRBV5-1 with TRBJ1-4; no reliable D call. V dropped 5 bases and J dropped 5 bases, with 13 bases sitting between them. CDR3 length: 14 amino acids. The germline V gene has CDR1 SGHRS and CDR2 YFSETQ. In DNA, the CDR3 is TGCGCCAGCAGTTCGGGAGCGAGCAATGAAAAACTGTTTTTT. Its translation is CASSSGASNEKLFF.

This chain joins TRBV7-8 and TRBJ1-1, with TRBD1 matching 10 bases. This CDR3 is built from 17 residues. CDR1 is SGHVS, CDR2 FQNEAQ, per germline. Germline trimming cut 5 bases from V and 0 bases from J; bases unmatched to any gene: 9. As DNA, the CDR3 is TGTGCCAGCAGCCCCGGGACAGGGGCTATCATGAACACTGAAGCTTTCTTT. Protein sequence: CASSPGTGAIMNTEAFF. Drawing the rest from reference TRBV7-8 and TRBJ1-1, the complete variable domain is GAGVSQSPRYKVAKRGQDVALRCDPISGHVSLFWYQQALGQGPEFLTYFQNEAQLDKSGLPSDRFFAERPEGSVSTLKIQRTQQEDSAVYLCASSPGTGAIMNTEAFFGQGTRLTVV.

The genes are TRBV9 and TRBJ2-3; maybe TRBD2 (6 bases). CDR3 length equals 13 residues. Germline CDR1 and CDR2: SGDLS and YYNGEE. V shed 0 bases and J shed 4 bases, with 6 bases lying between them. CDR3 in amino acids: CASSVGGADTQYF. The CDR3 DNA reads TGTGCCAGCAGCGTAGGGGGGGCAGATACGCAGTATTTT.

The chain uses TRBV9 and TRBJ1-1; D is unclear. V was clipped by 3 bases and J by 0 bases, with 6 bases between them. From germline, CDR1 is SGDLS and CDR2 YYNGEE. The CDR3 is 13 amino acids. This chain's CDR3 is CASSAAVNTEAFF. CDR3 bases: TGTGCCAGCAGCGCTGCGGTGAACACTGAAGCTTTCTTT. Variable domain in full (rest from reference TRBV9 and TRBJ1-1): DSGVTQTPKHLITATGQRVTLRCSPRSGDLSVYWYQQSLDQGLQFLIQYYNGEERAKGNILERFSAQQFPDLHSELNLSSLELGDSALYFCASSAAVNTEAFFGQGTRLTVV.

The chain carries TRBV14 and TRBJ1-2, with 10 bases matching TRBD1. V gave up 1 base and J gave up 8 bases; unmatched junction bases: 7. CDR1 and CDR2 from the germline V gene are SGHDN and FVKESK. This CDR3 has 15 residues. CDR3 bases: TGTGCCAGCAGCCAAGTCGGGACAGGGGCGCAAGGCTACACCTTC. Encoded protein: CASSQVGTGAQGYTF.

The chain has TRBV6-1 and TRBJ2-3; 8 bases map to TRBD2. The V gene's germline CDR1 is MNHNS and CDR2 SASEGT. This CDR3 comprises 19 residues. V trimming: 2 bases; J trimming: 4 bases; junction bases outside the gene matches: 17. The CDR3 nucleotides read TGTGCCAGCAGTGAAACTGACCCTACCTTAGCGGGGCTGGCAGATACGCAGTATTTT. As protein: CASSETDPTLAGLADTQYF.

This clone occurred a few times. V usage is TRBV6-6 and J usage is TRBJ2-3, with D perhaps TRBD1 (6 bases). Germline V gene lookup returns CDR1 MNHNY and CDR2 SVGAGI (reference sequence). The CDR3 is 15 residues long. Trimming took 0 bases from V and 6 from J, leaving 13 bases between them. CDR3 loop: CASSYSKARGDTQYF. The CDR3 DNA sequence: TGTGCCAGCAGTTACTCGAAAGCAAGGGGGGATACGCAGTATTTT.